The text below deals with one T cell receptor (beta chain). Its specificity is unknown. The entry originates in a study of early T cells in non-severe SARS-CoV-2 infection. Study-wide background: Bulk RNA isolated from unsorted whole blood underwent sequencing; chains were not paired.

Study conclusions and caveats: Lookups in VDJdb leaned toward anti-spike CD8 responses and missed private and CD4 specificities.

Individual cDNA molecules were tagged with unique molecular identifiers. TCRdb itself ran the 5' RACE reads through MiXCR, one entry per CDR3 protein. The sample comprises about 77,000 distinct CDR3 sequences, roughly 9.4% of which are singletons, and around 4.6% rests with the top ten. The CDR3 sequence is 15 residues long. V dropped 3 bases and J dropped 1 base, with 15 bases sitting between them. CDR1 and CDR2 from the germline V gene are DFQATT and SNEGSKA (reference sequence). The sample comprised whole blood. This TCR derives from an adult who was a healthcare worker with PCR-confirmed SARS-CoV-2 infection or an uninfected control (not recorded which). The J gene is TRBJ1-1, the V gene TRBV20-1; D remains unclear. CDR3: CSASSAASTNTEAFF. The CDR3 bases are TGCAGTGCTAGCTCTGCAGCCTCAACGAACACTGAAGCTTTCTTT.